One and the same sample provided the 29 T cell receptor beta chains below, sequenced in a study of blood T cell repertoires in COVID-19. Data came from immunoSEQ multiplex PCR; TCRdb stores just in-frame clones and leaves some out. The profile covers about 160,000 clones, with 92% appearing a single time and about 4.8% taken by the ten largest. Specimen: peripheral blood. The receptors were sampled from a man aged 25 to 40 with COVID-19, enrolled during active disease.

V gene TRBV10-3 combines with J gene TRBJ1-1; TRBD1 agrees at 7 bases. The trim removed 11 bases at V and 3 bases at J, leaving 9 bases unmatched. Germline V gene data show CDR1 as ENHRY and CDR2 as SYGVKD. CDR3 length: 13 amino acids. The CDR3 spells CALQGVEYTEAFF. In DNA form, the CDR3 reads TGTGCCCTGCAGGGGGTGGAGTACACTGAAGCTTTCTTT.

Written as DNA, the CDR3 is TGCGCCAGCAGCCAAGGGCCGGGACAGATCAACACTGAAGCTTTCTTT. Protein: CASSQGPGQINTEAFF. The chain carries TRBV4-1 and TRBJ1-1, with 7 bases fitting TRBD1. The CDR3 length is 16 residues. The V segment lost 1 base and the J segment 2 bases; nucleotides outside the gene matches: 7. Germline lookup yields CDR1 MGHRA and CDR2 YSYEKL.

The CDR3 loop reads CASSLDTGGNYGYTF. The CDR3, as DNA: TGTGCCAGCAGCTTAGATACAGGGGGCAACTATGGCTACACCTTC. The chain is built from TRBV7-9 and TRBJ1-2; 9 bases line up with TRBD1. CDR3 size: 15 residues. V lost 1 base and J lost 2; bases outside the gene matches: 2. Germline loops: CDR1 SEHNR, CDR2 FQNEAQ (reference sequence).

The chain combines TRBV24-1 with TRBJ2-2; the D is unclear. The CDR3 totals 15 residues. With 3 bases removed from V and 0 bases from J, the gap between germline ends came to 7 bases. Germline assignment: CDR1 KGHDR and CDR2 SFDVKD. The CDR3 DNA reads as TGTGCCACCAGTGATCCTGTCGCGAACACCGGGGAGCTGTTTTTT. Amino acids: CATSDPVANTGELFF.

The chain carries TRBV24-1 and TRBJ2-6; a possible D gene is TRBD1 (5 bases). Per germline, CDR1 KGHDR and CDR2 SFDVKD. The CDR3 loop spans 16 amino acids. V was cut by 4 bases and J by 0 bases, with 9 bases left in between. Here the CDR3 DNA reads TGTGCCACCAGTGACGACAGTTACTCTGGGGCCAACGTCCTGACTTTC. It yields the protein CATSDDSYSGANVLTF.

CDR3 amino acids: CASSPRTGKETQYF. In nucleotides, the CDR3 is TGTGCCAGCAGTCCGAGGACAGGGAAGGAGACCCAGTACTTC. The V gene is TRBV28, the J gene TRBJ2-5; 8 nucleotides align to TRBD1. There are 14 residues in the CDR3. V dropped 5 bases and J dropped 5; count of bases not matched to a gene: 7. Germline V gene sequence: CDR1 MDHEN, CDR2 SYDVKM.

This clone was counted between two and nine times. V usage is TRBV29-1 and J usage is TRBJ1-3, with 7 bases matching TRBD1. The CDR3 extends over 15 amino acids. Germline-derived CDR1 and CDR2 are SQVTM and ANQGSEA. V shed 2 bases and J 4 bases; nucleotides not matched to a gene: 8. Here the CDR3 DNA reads TGCAGCGTTGAATATTTTACAGGGGCAGGAAACACCATATATTTT. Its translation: CSVEYFTGAGNTIYF.

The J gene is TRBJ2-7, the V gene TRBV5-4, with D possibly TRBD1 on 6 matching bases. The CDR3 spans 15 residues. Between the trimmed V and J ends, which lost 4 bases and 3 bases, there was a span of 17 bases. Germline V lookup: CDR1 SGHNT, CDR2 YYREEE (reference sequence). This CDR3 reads CASSQLTGPSYEQYF. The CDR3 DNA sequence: TGTGCCAGCAGCCAACTGACAGGCCCGAGCTACGAGCAGTACTTC.

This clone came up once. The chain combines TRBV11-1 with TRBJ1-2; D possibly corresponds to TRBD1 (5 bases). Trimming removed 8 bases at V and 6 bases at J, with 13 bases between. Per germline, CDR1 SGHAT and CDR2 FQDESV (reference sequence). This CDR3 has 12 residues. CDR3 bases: TGTGCCAGCGCCTCCAGGGTGGATGGCTACACCTTC. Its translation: CASASRVDGYTF.

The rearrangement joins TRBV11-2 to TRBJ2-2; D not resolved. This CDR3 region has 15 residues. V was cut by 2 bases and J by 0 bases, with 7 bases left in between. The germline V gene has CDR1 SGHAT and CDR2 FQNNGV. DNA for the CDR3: TGTGCCAGCAGCTTATATGCAGCGAACACCGGGGAGCTGTTTTTT. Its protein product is CASSLYAANTGELFF.

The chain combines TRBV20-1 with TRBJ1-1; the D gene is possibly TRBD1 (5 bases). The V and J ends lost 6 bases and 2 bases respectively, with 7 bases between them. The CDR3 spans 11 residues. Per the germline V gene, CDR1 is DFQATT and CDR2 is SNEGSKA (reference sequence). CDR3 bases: TGCAGTGCCGACAGTAACACTGAAGCTTTCTTT. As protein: CSADSNTEAFF.

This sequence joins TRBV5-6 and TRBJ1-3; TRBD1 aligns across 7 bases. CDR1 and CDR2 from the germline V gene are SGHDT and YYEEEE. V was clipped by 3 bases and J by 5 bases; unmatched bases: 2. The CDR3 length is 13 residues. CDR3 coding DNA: TGTGCCAGCAGCTCGACAGGGCGAAACACCATATATTTT. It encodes CASSSTGRNTIYF.

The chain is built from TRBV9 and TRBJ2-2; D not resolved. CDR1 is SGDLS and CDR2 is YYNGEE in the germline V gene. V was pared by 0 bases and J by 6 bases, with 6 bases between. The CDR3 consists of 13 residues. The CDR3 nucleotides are TGTGCCAGCAGCGTAGTAGTAGCCGGGGAGCTGTTTTTT. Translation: CASSVVVAGELFF. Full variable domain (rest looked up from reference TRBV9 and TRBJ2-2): DSGVTQTPKHLITATGQRVTLRCSPRSGDLSVYWYQQSLDQGLQFLIQYYNGEERAKGNILERFSAQQFPDLHSELNLSSLELGDSALYFCASSVVVAGELFFGEGSRLTVL.

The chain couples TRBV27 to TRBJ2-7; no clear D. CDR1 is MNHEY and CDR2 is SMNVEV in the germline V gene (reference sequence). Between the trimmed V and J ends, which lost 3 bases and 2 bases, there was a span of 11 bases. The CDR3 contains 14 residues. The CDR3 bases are TGTGCCAGCAGTTTCCAGGATCCAACCTACGAGCAGTACTTC. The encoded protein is CASSFQDPTYEQYF.

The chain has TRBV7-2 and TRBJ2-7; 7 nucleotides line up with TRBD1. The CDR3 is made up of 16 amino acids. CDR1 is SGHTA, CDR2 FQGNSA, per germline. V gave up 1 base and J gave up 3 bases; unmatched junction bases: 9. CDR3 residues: CASSLVWTGQSYEQYF. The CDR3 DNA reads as TGTGCCAGCAGCTTAGTCTGGACAGGACAAAGCTACGAGCAGTACTTC.

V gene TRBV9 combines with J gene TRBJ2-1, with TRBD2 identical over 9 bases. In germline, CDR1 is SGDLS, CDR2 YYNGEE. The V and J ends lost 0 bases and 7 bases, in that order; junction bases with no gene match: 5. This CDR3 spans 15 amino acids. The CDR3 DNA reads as TGTGCCAGCAGCGTAGTGACTAGCGGAGGGAATGAGCAGTTCTTC. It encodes CASSVVTSGGNEQFF.

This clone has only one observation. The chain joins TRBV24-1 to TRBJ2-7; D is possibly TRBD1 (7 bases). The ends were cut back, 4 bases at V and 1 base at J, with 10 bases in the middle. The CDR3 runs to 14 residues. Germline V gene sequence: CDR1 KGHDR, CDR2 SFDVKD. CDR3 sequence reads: CATSDAGQSYEQYF. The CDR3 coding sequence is TGTGCCACCAGTGACGCGGGACAGTCCTACGAGCAGTACTTC.

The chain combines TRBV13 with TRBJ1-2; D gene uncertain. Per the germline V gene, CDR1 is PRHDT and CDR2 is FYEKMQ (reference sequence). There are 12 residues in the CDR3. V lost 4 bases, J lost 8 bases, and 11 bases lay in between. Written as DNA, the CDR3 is TGTGCCAGCAGCTCCCAGAGGGAAGGCTACACCTTC. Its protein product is CASSSQREGYTF.

Written as DNA, the CDR3 is TGTGCCAGCCTAGGGACAGCTGGGGCCAACGTCCTGACTTTC. Translation: CASLGTAGANVLTF. The chain couples TRBV6-5 to TRBJ2-6, with 7 bases that match TRBD1. V shed 8 bases and J 2 bases; nucleotides not matched to a gene: 3. Germline CDR1 MNHEY, CDR2 SVGAGI. The CDR3 totals 14 residues.

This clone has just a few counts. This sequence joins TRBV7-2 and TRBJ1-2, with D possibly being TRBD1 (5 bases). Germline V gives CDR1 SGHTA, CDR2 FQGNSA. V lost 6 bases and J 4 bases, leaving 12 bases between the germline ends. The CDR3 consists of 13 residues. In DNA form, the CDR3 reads TGTGCCAGCAGAAGAACGGGGGGCTATGGCTACACCTTC. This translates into CASRRTGGYGYTF.

The CDR3 DNA follows: TGTGCCAGCAGTTTAAACAGGGGGTTAGCCAACACCGGGGAGCTGTTTTTT. Translated: CASSLNRGLANTGELFF. This chain connects TRBV27 to TRBJ2-2; 8 positions match TRBD1. The germline CDR1 and CDR2 sequences are MNHEY and SMNVEV (reference sequence). J gave up 2 bases and V 2 bases, and 7 bases lay outside the gene matches. CDR3 size: 17 residues.

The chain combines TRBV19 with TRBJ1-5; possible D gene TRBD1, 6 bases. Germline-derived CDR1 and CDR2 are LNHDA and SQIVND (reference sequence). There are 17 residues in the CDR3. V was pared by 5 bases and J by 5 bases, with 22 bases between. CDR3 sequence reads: CASSVLAGTRYHQPQHF. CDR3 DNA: TGTGCCAGTAGTGTACTCGCCGGGACAAGATACCATCAGCCCCAGCATTTT.

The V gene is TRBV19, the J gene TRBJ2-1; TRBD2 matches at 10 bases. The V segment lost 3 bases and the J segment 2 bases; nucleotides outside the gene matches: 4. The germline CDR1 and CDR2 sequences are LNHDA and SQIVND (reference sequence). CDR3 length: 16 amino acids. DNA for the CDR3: TGTGCCAGTAGTATGGCGAGCGGGAGGGCCTACAATGAGCAGTTCTTC. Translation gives CASSMASGRAYNEQFF. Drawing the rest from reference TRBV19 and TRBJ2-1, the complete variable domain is DGGITQSPKYLFRKEGQNVTLSCEQNLNHDAMYWYRQDPGQGLRLIYYSQIVNDFQKGDIAEGYSVSREKKESFPLTVTSAQKNPTAFYLCASSMASGRAYNEQFFGPGTRLTVL.

CDR3 in amino acids: CASSYGLAGPDTQYF. The DNA for the CDR3 is TGTGCCAGCAGCTACGGACTAGCGGGTCCAGATACGCAGTATTTT. The chain couples TRBV3-1 (or the pseudogene TRBV3-2) to TRBJ2-3; 11 nucleotides agree with TRBD2. From germline, CDR1 is LGHDT and CDR2 YNNKEL (reference sequence). Trimming took 5 bases from V and 4 from J; bases not matched to a gene: 5. The CDR3 has 15 residues.

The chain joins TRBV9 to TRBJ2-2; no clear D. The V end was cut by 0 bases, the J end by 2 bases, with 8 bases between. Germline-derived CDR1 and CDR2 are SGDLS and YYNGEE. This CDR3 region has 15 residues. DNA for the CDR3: TGTGCCAGCAGCGTAGGTCTAGTTAACACCGGGGAGCTGTTTTTT. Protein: CASSVGLVNTGELFF.

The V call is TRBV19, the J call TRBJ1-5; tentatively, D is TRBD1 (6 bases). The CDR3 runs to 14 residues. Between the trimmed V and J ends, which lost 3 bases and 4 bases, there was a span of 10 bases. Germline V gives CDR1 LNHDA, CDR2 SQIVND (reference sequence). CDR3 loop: CASSIKDSNQPQHF. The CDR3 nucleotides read TGTGCCAGTAGTATTAAGGACAGTAATCAGCCCCAGCATTTT.

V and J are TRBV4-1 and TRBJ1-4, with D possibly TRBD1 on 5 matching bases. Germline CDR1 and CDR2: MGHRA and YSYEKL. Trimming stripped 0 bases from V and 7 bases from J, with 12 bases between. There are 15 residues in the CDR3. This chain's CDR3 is CASSQDWGGSEKLFF. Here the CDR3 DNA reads TGCGCCAGCAGCCAAGACTGGGGCGGTAGTGAAAAACTGTTTTTT.

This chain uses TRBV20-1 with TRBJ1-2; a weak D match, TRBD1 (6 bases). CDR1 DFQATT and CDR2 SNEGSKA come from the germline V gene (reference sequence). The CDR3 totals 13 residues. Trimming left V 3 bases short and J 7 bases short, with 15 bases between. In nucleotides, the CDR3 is TGCAGTGCTAGTTTGGCGGGGGCAGGTGGCTACACCTTC. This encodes CSASLAGAGGYTF.

In DNA, the CDR3 is TGCGCCAGCAGCGCGGGACTAGCGGGTCCGAGCTCCTACAATGAGCAGTTCTTC. Translated, it gives CASSAGLAGPSSYNEQFF. J is TRBJ2-1 and V is TRBV5-1, with 12 bases fitting TRBD2. Germline loops: CDR1 SGHRS, CDR2 YFSETQ. Trimming at V came to 4 bases and at J to 0 bases, leaving 8 bases not matched to a gene. This CDR3 comprises 18 residues.